A single sample gave rise to the 29 T cell receptor beta chains below, sequenced in a study of spatial heterogeneity in lung cancer. Study conclusions and caveats: Expanded alpha and beta TCR counts within tumors tracked tumor mutation counts.

Regarding time point: sample taken at primary tumor resection. TCRdb processed the 5' RACE reads anew with MiXCR; each CDR3 protein has one entry. In the table there are 15,000 to 20,000 distinct CDR3 sequences, around 5% of which are singletons. These receptors have no identified antigens. The sample in question was lung tumor tissue, obtained at surgery. The source of these receptors is a female donor with early-stage non-small cell lung cancer.

A note on this clonotype: Since the library was made to target alpha chains, this beta chain is a stray read and its abundance is not meaningful. The chain employs TRBV5-4 and TRBJ2-2, with D perhaps matching TRBD2 (5 bases). In germline, CDR1 is SGHNT, CDR2 YYREEE (reference sequence). CDR3 length: 16 amino acids. Trimming left V 0 bases short and J 0 bases short, with 9 bases between. Here the CDR3 DNA reads TGTGCCAGCAGCTTGGAGGTGGGAGCGAACACCGGGGAGCTGTTTTTT. Translation: CASSLEVGANTGELFF.

The table lists this clonotype with many counts. Found in a library prepared for alpha chains, this beta chain is an off-target read, and its abundance has little meaning. The chain joins TRBV7-2 to TRBJ2-4; a weak D match, TRBD2 (6 bases). The V end lost 8 bases, the J end lost 5 bases, and 16 bases lay between the germline ends. CDR1 is SGHTA and CDR2 is FQGNSA in the germline V gene. This CDR3 has 14 amino acids. The CDR3 region is CASSSLAWENIQYF. CDR3 coding DNA: TGTGCCAGCTCCTCCCTAGCGTGGGAAAACATTCAGTACTTC. Full variable domain (remainder filled in from reference TRBV7-2 and TRBJ2-4): GAGVSQSPSNKVTEKGKDVELRCDPISGHTALYWYRQSLGQGLEFLIYFQGNSAPDKSGLPSDRFSAERTGGSVSTLTIQRTQQEDSAVYLCASSSLAWENIQYFGAGTRLSVL.

This clonotype was seen repeatedly, ten times or more. This beta chain appears as a stray read in a library generated for alpha chains; its size is not informative. This chain links TRBV27 with TRBJ2-3; 7 nucleotides align to TRBD1. J was trimmed by 4 bases and V by 4 bases; bases with no gene match: 5. The CDR3 loop spans 14 amino acids. Per germline, CDR1 MNHEY and CDR2 SMNVEV (reference sequence). The CDR3 sequence: CASSWQGVADTQYF. The CDR3 nucleotides read TGTGCCAGCAGTTGGCAGGGGGTTGCAGATACGCAGTATTTT.

This clonotype was counted only a few times. In a library made to pick up alpha chains, this beta chain is a stray read with a size that means little. The rearrangement joins TRBV14 to TRBJ2-3; 10 bases match TRBD1. CDR3 length: 15 residues. V lost 4 bases and J lost 7; bases outside the gene matches: 8. Germline-derived CDR1 and CDR2 are SGHDN and FVKESK. CDR3 protein: CASSRDRGRGYTQYF. The CDR3 DNA reads TGTGCCAGCAGCCGAGACAGGGGGCGCGGGTATACGCAGTATTTT.

This clonotype is deemed medium-sized. This beta chain lies outside the target of a library built for alpha chains; its clone size means little. This sequence joins TRBV29-1 and TRBJ2-3; TRBD2 might be the D (5 bases). The CDR3 runs to 13 residues. Per the germline V gene, CDR1 is SQVTM and CDR2 is ANQGSEA. The germline V and J ends were trimmed by 4 bases and 1 base, with 9 bases remaining between them. CDR3 loop: CSVVRRGTDTQYF. CDR3 in DNA: TGCAGCGTTGTCCGGCGGGGCACAGATACGCAGTATTTT.

This clonotype has at least ten counts. This beta chain came through as a stray read in a library set up for alpha chains, and its size says little. V is TRBV5-1 and J is TRBJ2-6, with D maybe TRBD2 (6 bases). This CDR3 spans 19 amino acids. Trimming removed 6 bases at V and 0 bases at J, with 22 bases between. Germline V gives CDR1 SGHRS, CDR2 YFSETQ. The CDR3 nucleotides are TGCGCCAGCACCCGGGGGAGGACGGATCTTCCCTCTGGGGCCAACGTCCTGACTTTC. Translated: CASTRGRTDLPSGANVLTF.

This clonotype came up many times. For a library built for alpha chains, this beta chain is a stray read; little rests on its size. The chain carries TRBV2 and TRBJ2-4; D remains ambiguous. This CDR3 comprises 17 residues. Per germline, CDR1 SNHLY and CDR2 FYNNEI. Trimming stripped 0 bases from V and 1 base from J, with 13 bases between. CDR3 protein: CASSEAQLFEAKNIQYF. CDR3 in DNA: TGTGCCAGCAGTGAAGCACAGCTATTTGAGGCCAAAAACATTCAGTACTTC.

This clonotype was found a few times. Within a library made for alpha chains, this beta chain is off target, and its count is uninformative. The chain couples TRBV29-1 to TRBJ2-5; TRBD2 matches at 10 bases. V shed 4 bases and J 0 bases; nucleotides not matched to a gene: 8. CDR3 size: 16 residues. Germline-derived CDR1 and CDR2 are SQVTM and ANQGSEA. Here the CDR3 reads CSVVRLAGAYQETQYF. Written as DNA, the CDR3 is TGCAGCGTTGTGAGGCTAGCGGGAGCCTACCAAGAGACCCAGTACTTC.

This clonotype was seen repeatedly, ten times or more. This beta chain is an off-target read within a library intended for alpha chains, so its frequency means little. This chain links TRBV29-1 with TRBJ2-3; 10 bases fit TRBD2. This CDR3 is 16 amino acids long. The V gene's germline CDR1 is SQVTM and CDR2 ANQGSEA. Unmatched junction bases numbered 11, after V lost 6 bases and J lost 2 bases. CDR3 loop: CSVSKRTSGFTDTQYF. CDR3 bases: TGCAGCGTATCGAAGAGGACTAGCGGATTCACAGATACGCAGTATTTT.

This clonotype was picked up many times. This beta chain represents an off-target read in a library built for alpha chains; its size is of limited meaning. The CDR3 loop is CASSLVGGSTVNTEAFF. Written as DNA, the CDR3 is TGTGCCAGCAGCTTAGTAGGTGGGAGCACAGTGAACACTGAAGCTTTCTTT. J is TRBJ1-1 and V is TRBV7-9; D remains ambiguous. Germline CDR1 reads SEHNR; CDR2 reads FQNEAQ (reference sequence). The CDR3 totals 17 residues. With 1 base removed from V and 0 bases from J, the gap between germline ends came to 15 bases.

This clonotype was counted only a few times. Little can be read into the size of this beta chain, an off-target read in a library designed for alpha chains. The chain joins TRBV12-3 or TRBV12-4 to TRBJ1-1, with D hard to call. V dropped 6 bases and J dropped 1 base, with 9 bases sitting between them. The CDR3 has 13 amino acids. In DNA form, the CDR3 reads TGTGCCAGCAGGGAGCAGAGGAACACTGAAGCTTTCTTT. The encoded protein is CASREQRNTEAFF.

This clonotype was counted many times. This beta chain came through as a stray read in a library set up for alpha chains, and its size says little. CDR3 DNA sequence: TGTGCCAGCAGCTTAGCGGATTCGGGGGCCGGGGAGCTGTTTTTT. It specifies CASSLADSGAGELFF. The chain is built from TRBV7-6 and TRBJ2-2; tentative D call: TRBD2 (6 bases). Germline V gene sequence: CDR1 SGHVS, CDR2 FNYEAQ. V gave up 0 bases and J gave up 6 bases, with 11 bases separating them. The CDR3 contains 15 residues.

This clonotype was picked up a small number of times. A library prepared for alpha chains yielded this beta chain as an off-target read; its size is of little meaning. This chain links TRBV7-8 with TRBJ2-3; D gene uncertain. V gave up 1 base and J gave up 3 bases, with 2 bases separating them. Germline V gene data show CDR1 as SGHVS and CDR2 as FQNEAQ. The CDR3 sequence is 12 residues long. The CDR3 reads CASSLGTDTQYF. As DNA, the CDR3 is TGTGCCAGCAGCTTAGGTACAGATACGCAGTATTTT.

The sample holds many counts of this clonotype. This beta chain turned up in a library designed for alpha chains; as an off-target read, its abundance says little. V is TRBV20-1 and J is TRBJ2-7; 10 bases agree with TRBD1. V lost 7 bases and J lost 5; bases outside the gene matches: 5. The CDR3 covers 12 residues. Germline V CDR1 and CDR2: DFQATT, SNEGSKA (reference sequence). The DNA of the CDR3 is TGCAGTGGTGGACAGGGGGGGAACGAGCAGTACTTC. This sequence encodes CSGGQGGNEQYF.

This clonotype was seen many times. This beta chain is an unintended read in a library built for alpha chains; its size means little. The chain links TRBV5-1 to TRBJ1-6, with no clear D. The germline CDR1 and CDR2 sequences are SGHRS and YFSETQ. The CDR3 covers 13 residues. The V end lost 4 bases, the J end lost 7 bases, and 9 bases lay between the germline ends. CDR3 residues: CASSGEENSPLHF. CDR3 coding DNA: TGCGCCAGCAGCGGCGAAGAGAATTCACCCCTCCACTTT. Filled out from reference TRBV5-1 and TRBJ1-6, the complete variable domain reads KAGVTQTPRYLIKTRGQQVTLSCSPISGHRSVSWYQQTPGQGLQFLFEYFSETQRNKGNFPGRFSGRQFSNSRSEMNVSTLELGDSALYLCASSGEENSPLHFGNGTRLTVT.

Many counts were recorded for this clonotype. In a library made to pick up alpha chains, this beta chain is a stray read with a size that means little. The rearrangement joins TRBV15 to TRBJ2-1; TRBD2 matches 10 bases. Germline V lookup: CDR1 LNHNV, CDR2 YYDKDF (reference sequence). Unmatched junction bases numbered 3, after V lost 8 bases and J lost 2 bases. The CDR3 covers 14 residues. CDR3 nucleotides: TGTGCCACCGGGCTAGCGGGAGCCTACAATGAGCAGTTCTTC. Amino acids: CATGLAGAYNEQFF.

This clonotype was counted many times. For a library built for alpha chains, this beta chain is a stray read; little rests on its size. The CDR3 DNA reads TGCGCCAGCAGCTTGGAAGGGGGGAATAATGAAAAACTGTTTTTT. Protein: CASSLEGGNNEKLFF. The chain is built from TRBV5-1 and TRBJ1-4; perhaps TRBD1 as D (6 bases). V was pared by 0 bases and J by 4 bases, with 10 bases between. The CDR3 is 15 residues long. Germline loops: CDR1 SGHRS, CDR2 YFSETQ.

This clonotype was observed many times. Since it is a stray read in a library aimed at alpha chains, this beta chain has a size that is not meaningful. The chain carries TRBV5-1 and TRBJ1-2, with 7 bases aligning to TRBD1. Germline CDR1 and CDR2: SGHRS and YFSETQ. The V gene end was trimmed by 6 bases and the J gene end by 2 bases; junction bases not matched to a gene: 4. This CDR3 region has 13 residues. The CDR3 sequence: CASKGQENYGYTF. Here the CDR3 DNA reads TGCGCCAGCAAAGGACAGGAAAACTATGGCTACACCTTC. Looking up the rest from reference TRBV5-1 and TRBJ1-2 gives the full variable domain: KAGVTQTPRYLIKTRGQQVTLSCSPISGHRSVSWYQQTPGQGLQFLFEYFSETQRNKGNFPGRFSGRQFSNSRSEMNVSTLELGDSALYLCASKGQENYGYTFGSGTRLTVV.

As concerns this clonotype: Since it is a stray read in a library aimed at alpha chains, this beta chain has a size that is not meaningful. V gene TRBV6-6 combines with J gene TRBJ1-6; 12 bases map to TRBD1. The CDR3 sequence is 17 residues long. Per the germline V gene, CDR1 is MNHNY and CDR2 is SVGAGI (reference sequence). J lost 1 base, V lost 5 bases, and 3 bases had no gene match. CDR3: CASSRDRGPSYNSPLHF. In nucleotides, the CDR3 is TGTGCCAGCAGTCGGGACAGGGGGCCTTCCTATAATTCACCCCTCCACTTT.

This clonotype was observed at least ten times. Being off target in a library aimed at alpha chains, this beta chain has a size of little meaning. The V gene is TRBV29-1, the J gene TRBJ2-3, with D unclear. Per germline, CDR1 SQVTM and CDR2 ANQGSEA. The CDR3 is 12 amino acids. V lost 1 base to trimming and J lost 0 bases, with 2 bases between them. The DNA of the CDR3 is TGCAGCGTTGAAGTTAGCACAGATACGCAGTATTTT. Amino acid sequence: CSVEVSTDTQYF.

About this clonotype: The library was built for alpha chains, so this beta chain is an off-target read and its size means little. The V gene is TRBV11-3, the J gene TRBJ1-1; weak D call: TRBD1 (5 bases). V lost 6 bases to trimming and J lost 12 bases, with 29 bases between them. There are 16 residues in the CDR3. CDR1 is SGHNT, CDR2 YENEEA, per germline. The CDR3 sequence is CASSQRMGQIGCPTFF. DNA of the CDR3: TGTGCCAGCAGTCAACGTATGGGGCAAATCGGCTGCCCAACTTTCTTT. Complete variable domain (other parts from reference TRBV11-3 and TRBJ1-1): EAGVVQSPRYKIIEKKQPVAFWCNPISGHNTLYWYLQNLGQGPELLIRYENEEAVDDSQLPKDRFSAERLKGVDSTLKIQPAELGDSAVYLCASSQRMGQIGCPTFFGQGTRLTVV.

This clonotype was recorded at least ten times. The library was built for alpha chains, so this beta chain is an off-target read and its size means little. The V call is TRBV28, the J call TRBJ2-7; D not certain. The V gene lost 5 bases and the J gene lost 5 bases, with 16 bases spanning the gap. The CDR3 is 14 residues long. The germline gives CDR1 MDHEN, CDR2 SYDVKM. The CDR3 protein is CASSEAGPVDEQYF. Here the CDR3 DNA reads TGTGCCAGCAGTGAGGCCGGGCCTGTGGACGAGCAGTACTTC.

The sample holds many counts of this clonotype. Being off target in a library aimed at alpha chains, this beta chain has a size of little meaning. The rearrangement uses TRBV5-4 and TRBJ2-3; D is uncertain. Germline CDR1 SGHNT, CDR2 YYREEE (reference sequence). The CDR3 contains 16 residues. The V end lost 0 bases, the J end lost 1 base, and 12 bases lay between the germline ends. This CDR3 is CASSLASDRGTDTQYF. The CDR3 nucleotides are TGTGCCAGCAGCTTGGCTTCGGACCGAGGCACAGATACGCAGTATTTT. Together with reference TRBV5-4 and TRBJ2-3, the CDR3 gives the full variable domain: ETGVTQSPTHLIKTRGQQVTLRCSSQSGHNTVSWYQQALGQGPQFIFQYYREEENGRGNFPPRFSGLQFPNYSSELNVNALELDDSALYLCASSLASDRGTDTQYFGPGTRLTVL.

This clonotype came up many times. Found in a library prepared for alpha chains, this beta chain is an off-target read, and its abundance has little meaning. The CDR3 region has the DNA TGTGCCAGCAGCTTGTCCGGGGATTTGAACACTGAAGCTTTCTTT. It is translated as CASSLSGDLNTEAFF. This chain uses TRBV7-2 with TRBJ1-1; no reliable D call. V dropped 3 bases and J dropped 0 bases, with 11 bases sitting between them. Looked up from germline, CDR1 is SGHTA and CDR2 is FQGNSA. The CDR3 runs 15 residues.

At least ten counts were recorded for this clonotype. A library prepared for alpha chains yielded this beta chain as an off-target read; its size is of little meaning. The rearrangement joins TRBV27 to TRBJ1-5; D unresolved. V was pared by 8 bases and J by 0 bases, with 5 bases between. The CDR3 has 12 amino acids. Per germline, CDR1 MNHEY and CDR2 SMNVEV (reference sequence). Here the CDR3 DNA reads TGTGCCAGCTGGGATAGCAATCAGCCCCAGCATTTT. Translation gives CASWDSNQPQHF.

There are a few counts of this clonotype. The library was designed around alpha chains, so this beta chain is a stray read whose abundance carries little weight. The chain links TRBV18 to TRBJ1-5; possibly TRBD1 for D (6 bases). CDR3 length equals 15 residues. V was cut by 3 bases and J by 6 bases, with 15 bases left in between. Germline CDR1 reads KGHSH; CDR2 reads LQKENI. CDR3 sequence reads: CASSPKVGAGQPQHF. CDR3 sequence (DNA): TGTGCCAGCTCACCCAAGGTGGGGGCAGGTCAGCCCCAGCATTTT.

This clonotype was seen more than once but under ten times. This beta chain is a stray sequence in a library constructed for alpha chains; its clone size is not meaningful. CDR3 nucleotides: TGTGCCAGCAGCGTAGCTACGTGGAACACTGAAGCTTTCTTT. Translation gives CASSVATWNTEAFF. V gene TRBV9 combines with J gene TRBJ1-1; the D is unclear. With 0 bases removed from V and 1 base from J, the gap between germline ends came to 7 bases. Per the germline V gene, CDR1 is SGDLS and CDR2 is YYNGEE. The CDR3 is made up of 14 amino acids.

The sample holds many counts of this clonotype. As an off-target read in a library built for alpha chains, this beta chain has a frequency of little significance. V gene TRBV6-1 combines with J gene TRBJ2-1, with TRBD2 matching 10 bases. The length of the CDR3 is 15 residues. Germline V gene lookup returns CDR1 MNHNS and CDR2 SASEGT. V lost 6 bases to trimming and J lost 8 bases; unmatched junction nucleotides: 10. The CDR3 nucleotides read TGTGCCAGCAGAGGCGGAGCGGGAGGGCCCGATGAGCAGTTCTTC. Translation gives CASRGGAGGPDEQFF.

A remark on this clonotype: This beta chain is an unintended read in a library built for alpha chains; its size means little. The V call is TRBV27, the J call TRBJ2-5, with D tentatively TRBD2 (6 bases). V was clipped by 1 base and J by 5 bases, with 17 bases between them. Germline CDR1 is MNHEY and CDR2 is SMNVEV (reference sequence). The CDR3 is made up of 16 amino acids. CDR3 in DNA: TGTGCCAGCAGTTTATGGGCGGGGTCCGGGGAGGAGACCCAGTACTTC. Protein sequence: CASSLWAGSGEETQYF.